This record covers a single T cell receptor (beta chain). Assay used: immunoSEQ multiplex PCR; TCRdb lists only in-frame clones, some missing. The sample consists of more than 85,000 clones, 70% to 90% of them appearing once. The data derive from a study of blood T cell repertoires in COVID-19. Whole-study context: The United States, Italy and Spain were the sources of the acute and convalescent COVID-19 samples.

Trimming cost V 4 bases and J 1 base; bases outside gene matches: 1. Per the germline V gene, CDR1 is SGHTA and CDR2 is FQGTGA. CDR3 length: 14 residues. The TCR sequence derives from a human donor in a cohort sampled during active COVID-19. The chain employs TRBV7-3 and TRBJ2-7, with TRBD2 matching 10 bases. Material for sequencing was peripheral blood. In DNA, the CDR3 is TGTGCCAGCAGCTCTAGCGGGAGTTCCTACGAGCAGTACTTC. Amino acid sequence: CASSSSGSSYEQYF.